This TCR beta chain stems from a study of human T cells and chemical hapten exposure. This CDR3 region has 17 residues. Germline CDR1 reads SGHDT; CDR2 reads YYEEEE. Trimming took 7 bases from V and 5 from J; bases not matched to a gene: 14. TCRdb fed the RACE reads into MiXCR, producing one record per CDR3 protein. The sample has around 110,000 distinct CDR3 sequences, around an eighth seen once. The study, taken as a whole, reports: TCRs whose frequency exceeded 1 in 1000 remained the same following DPC sensitization.

A few counts support this clonotype. Its antigen is currently unknown. The time point was: patch test 1, 2 weeks after DPC sensitization. Sample treatment: therapeutic diphenylcyclopropenone sensitization with weekly scalp DPC. The sequence was obtained from a woman between 50 and 59 years old with alopecia areata. Some clones in this sample may be carry-over from other donors' samples. The chain is built from TRBV5-6 and TRBJ2-2, with TRBD2 matching over 10 bases. The sample in question was whole blood, obtained in connection with sensitization to the hapten diphenylcyclopropenone (DPC). The CDR3, as DNA: TGTGCCAGCCGGCTAGCGGGAGCTCCGAGGCTGACCGGGGAGCTGTTTTTT. Protein product: CASRLAGAPRLTGELFF. Full variable domain (missing parts from reference TRBV5-6 and TRBJ2-2): DAGVTQSPTHLIKTRGQQVTLRCSPKSGHDTVSWYQQALGQGPQFIFQYYEEEERQRGNFPDRFSGHQFPNYSSELNVNALLLGDSALYLCASRLAGAPRLTGELFFGEGSRLTVL.